The 21 T cell receptor beta chains in this list originate from one sample, sequenced in a study of OX40 agonist ivuxolimab in advanced cancers. TCRdb's copy holds only in-frame clones and misses some; the assay was immunoSEQ multiplex PCR. Of tens of thousands of clones listed, about 92% are singletons. The input for sequencing was CD4+ or CD8+ T cells sorted from blood, taken in a trial of the OX40 agonist ivuxolimab. Receptors originate from an adult with an advanced solid tumor such as melanoma, head and neck, liver or kidney cancer.

CDR3: CASTFRTTFSYEQYF. The CDR3 DNA reads as TGTGCCAGCACCTTTAGGACTACCTTCTCCTACGAGCAGTACTTC. The V gene is TRBV7-3, the J gene TRBJ2-7, with a possible D match to TRBD2 (6 bases). This CDR3 is built from 15 residues. Trimming pared 7 bases from V and 0 bases from J, leaving 16 bases between. The germline CDR1 and CDR2 sequences are SGHTA and FQGTGA.

The V call is TRBV6-6, the J call TRBJ2-5; 11 bases match TRBD1. Trimming at V came to 5 bases and at J to 4 bases, leaving 3 bases not matched to a gene. The CDR3 contains 14 residues. The germline gives CDR1 MNHNY, CDR2 SVGAGI (reference sequence). The CDR3 is CASSRTGGLETQYF. Here the CDR3 DNA reads TGTGCCAGCAGTCGGACAGGGGGCCTAGAGACCCAGTACTTC.

CDR3 sequence: CASSQGTGTGTYEQYF. In DNA form, the CDR3 reads TGTGCCAGCAGCCAAGGAACCGGGACAGGTACTTACGAGCAGTACTTC. The gene calls are TRBV14 and TRBJ2-7, with 8 bases lining up with TRBD1. The CDR3 has 16 amino acids. With V trimmed by 1 base and J by 4 bases, 9 bases remained unmatched. Germline CDR1 is SGHDN and CDR2 is FVKESK.

This clone has just one count. This chain connects TRBV23-1 to TRBJ2-5; TRBD1 is a possible D gene (6 bases). TRBV23-1 is placed among ORFs of uncertain function. The CDR3 is 13 amino acids. V was pared by 10 bases and J by 1 base, with 13 bases between. This chain's CDR3 is CATSGASQETQYF. DNA for the CDR3: TGCGCCACTTCAGGGGCCTCCCAAGAGACCCAGTACTTC.

CDR3 in amino acids: CASSLGILGSGNTIYF. The CDR3, as DNA: TGCGCCAGCAGCTTGGGGATACTGGGCTCTGGAAACACCATATATTTT. This chain joins TRBV5-1 and TRBJ1-3; no definite D call. The germline gives CDR1 SGHRS, CDR2 YFSETQ. V dropped 0 bases and J dropped 0 bases, with 10 bases sitting between them. CDR3 length: 16 residues.

The CDR3 protein is CASSKGGETQYF. The CDR3 DNA follows: TGCGCCAGCAGTAAGGGGGGAGAGACCCAGTACTTC. The V call is TRBV10-1, the J call TRBJ2-5; D tentatively reads TRBD1 or TRBD2 (6 bases each). The CDR3 covers 12 residues. CDR1 is WNHNN and CDR2 is SYGVQD in the germline V gene (reference sequence). V lost 5 bases, J lost 4 bases, and 8 bases lay in between.

V is TRBV10-3 and J is TRBJ1-1; 7 bases line up with TRBD1. J gave up 0 bases and V 11 bases, and 15 bases lay outside the gene matches. There are 16 residues in the CDR3. Germline CDR1 reads ENHRY; CDR2 reads SYGVKD. CDR3 DNA: TGTGCCGCCAGCCCCGGGACAGTCGAAATGAACACTGAAGCTTTCTTT. It translates to CAASPGTVEMNTEAFF.

This rearrangement joins TRBV6-6 to TRBJ2-1; 7 positions match TRBD2. V shed 6 bases and J 1 base; nucleotides not matched to a gene: 3. Germline-derived CDR1 and CDR2 are MNHNY and SVGAGI (reference sequence). The CDR3 length is 14 residues. The CDR3 here is CASRSAGSYNEQFF. CDR3 bases: TGTGCCAGCAGGTCAGCGGGATCCTACAATGAGCAGTTCTTC.

The V call is TRBV7-9, the J call TRBJ2-7; D might be TRBD1 (5 bases). Germline CDR1 is SEHNR and CDR2 is FQNEAQ (reference sequence). V lost 5 bases, J lost 7 bases, and 12 bases lay in between. The CDR3 extends over 12 amino acids. The CDR3 DNA reads as TGTGCCAGCAGCGACAGAGGTTGGGAGCAGTACTTC. Encoded protein: CASSDRGWEQYF.

The J gene is TRBJ2-1, the V gene TRBV27; D remains unclear. The V end was cut by 0 bases, the J end by 6 bases, with 9 bases between. CDR3 length equals 14 residues. Germline CDR1 and CDR2: MNHEY and SMNVEV (reference sequence). CDR3 in DNA: TGTGCCAGCAGTTTATCAATGGTGGGCAATGAGCAGTTCTTC. Its translation: CASSLSMVGNEQFF.

The chain uses TRBV6-5 and TRBJ2-1, with 7 bases that match TRBD1. Per germline, CDR1 MNHEY and CDR2 SVGAGI. J lost 7 bases, V lost 1 base, and 4 bases had no gene match. The CDR3 consists of 14 residues. The CDR3 DNA follows: TGTGCCAGCAGTTACTATGACAGGGTAAATGAGCAGTTCTTC. Amino acids: CASSYYDRVNEQFF.

The genes are TRBV7-2 and TRBJ2-1; D gene uncertain. Germline V gene sequence: CDR1 SGHTA, CDR2 FQGNSA. This CDR3 region has 15 residues. Trimming removed 4 bases at V and 3 bases at J, with 13 bases between. The CDR3 nucleotides are TGTGCCAGCAGCTCCCCGGCTACTTTCTACAATGAGCAGTTCTTC. It yields the protein CASSSPATFYNEQFF.

The chain is built from TRBV7-2 and TRBJ2-7; 9 bases match TRBD2. The CDR3 spans 14 residues. Trimming at V came to 3 bases and at J to 6 bases, leaving 6 bases not matched to a gene. Germline CDR1 reads SGHTA; CDR2 reads FQGNSA. The DNA of the CDR3 is TGTGCCAGCAGCTTCCCGGGACTAGCTAGCGAGCAGTACTTC. Protein sequence: CASSFPGLASEQYF.

The chain employs TRBV7-9 and TRBJ2-5; no definite D call. Germline V lookup: CDR1 SEHNR, CDR2 FQNEAQ (reference sequence). The CDR3 length is 12 residues. Trimming pared 1 base from V and 5 bases from J, leaving 5 bases between. Here the CDR3 DNA reads TGTGCCAGCAGCTTAGAGTTGGAGACCCAGTACTTC. Translated, it gives CASSLELETQYF. The variable domain in full, with the rest retrieved from reference TRBV7-9 and TRBJ2-5, is DTGVSQNPRHKITKRGQNVTFRCDPISEHNRLYWYRQTLGQGPEFLTYFQNEAQLEKSRLLSDRFSAERPKGSFSTLEIQRTEQGDSAMYLCASSLELETQYFGPGTRLLVL.

V gene TRBV7-9 combines with J gene TRBJ1-1; unclear D gene. This CDR3 spans 14 amino acids. V was cut by 5 bases and J by 1 base, with 11 bases left in between. In germline, CDR1 is SEHNR, CDR2 FQNEAQ (reference sequence). CDR3 in DNA: TGTGCCAGCAGCCCGCGGGTCGAGAACACTGAAGCTTTCTTT. Its translation: CASSPRVENTEAFF.

This chain uses TRBV7-2 with TRBJ1-2, with 9 bases that match TRBD1. Germline CDR1 reads SGHTA; CDR2 reads FQGNSA. The CDR3 extends over 14 amino acids. The V and J ends lost 5 bases and 5 bases, in that order; junction bases with no gene match: 6. CDR3 region: CASSHPGQGYGYTF. CDR3 sequence (DNA): TGTGCCAGCAGCCACCCGGGACAGGGATATGGCTACACCTTC.

The chain uses TRBV14 and TRBJ2-2; D call uncertain. The CDR3 extends over 13 amino acids. Germline values: CDR1 SGHDN, CDR2 FVKESK. V was cut by 3 bases and J by 8 bases, with 10 bases left in between. CDR3 loop: CASSHFFNGELFF. CDR3 DNA: TGTGCCAGCAGCCATTTTTTTAATGGGGAGCTGTTTTTT.

This clone was seen only a few times. J is TRBJ1-5 and V is TRBV5-6; possible D gene TRBD1, 5 bases. CDR3 size: 14 residues. Germline V gene lookup returns CDR1 SGHDT and CDR2 YYEEEE. The V and J ends lost 0 bases and 8 bases respectively, with 12 bases between them. CDR3 bases: TGTGCCAGCAGCTTGGATGGGGGGAGGGAGCCCCAGCATTTT. Protein sequence: CASSLDGGREPQHF.

This clone was seen only once. The J gene is TRBJ2-7, the V gene TRBV4-2; perhaps TRBD2 as D (6 bases). CDR1 is LGHNA, CDR2 YNFKEQ, per germline. Trimming took 2 bases from V and 4 from J, leaving 12 bases between them. This CDR3 is built from 14 residues. The chain's CDR3 is CASSQRTGAYEQYF. CDR3 nucleotide sequence: TGTGCCAGCAGCCAAAGGACGGGAGCTTACGAGCAGTACTTC.

This clone was recorded a few times. The chain uses TRBV29-1 and TRBJ2-3, with D perhaps TRBD1 (8 bases). V dropped 7 bases and J dropped 1 base, with 18 bases sitting between them. This CDR3 spans 15 amino acids. From germline, CDR1 is SQVTM and CDR2 ANQGSEA. CDR3 bases: TGCAGCGGCAGACAGGGGAGGGGTCGCACAGATACGCAGTATTTT. It yields the protein CSGRQGRGRTDTQYF.

The chain joins TRBV2 to TRBJ2-7; D might be TRBD1 (6 bases). Trimming shortened V by 8 bases and J by 0 bases, and 11 bases separated the two germline ends. The CDR3 runs 13 residues. Germline V gene lookup returns CDR1 SNHLY and CDR2 FYNNEI. CDR3 sequence reads: CASSPGHSYEQYF. In nucleotides, the CDR3 is TGTGCCAGCTCTCCGGGACACTCCTACGAGCAGTACTTC.